The rows below give T cell receptor beta chains drawn from one sample of a study of blood T cell repertoires in COVID-19. Produced via immunoSEQ multiplex PCR; TCRdb's table is partial and in-frame only. The sample includes under 130,000 clones, approximately 88% of them seen just once. Sequenced material: peripheral blood. These receptors came from a human donor in a cohort sampled during active COVID-19. Each CDR3 is given with its conserved first and last residue. D genes are given only for firm matches. Some rows mark clone size as missing; the rest say once, few, many or name a class of expanded clone.

>.|.|TRBV13|TRBJ1-4
CASSLRGLSELFF
TGTGCCAGCAGCTTAAGAGGGTTGTCGGAACTGTTTTTT
>.|.|TRBV25-1|TRBJ2-5
CASSEYLGAQETQYF
TGTGCCAGCAGTGAATATTTAGGGGCACAAGAGACCCAGTACTTC
>.|.|TRBV7-9|TRBJ2-3
CASSRLRAGLFTDTQYF
TGTGCCAGCAGCCGACTTCGGGCAGGGCTCTTCACAGATACGCAGTATTTT
>.|TRBD1|TRBV23-1|TRBJ1-6
CASRKTGIDSPLHF
TGCGCCAGCAGAAAGACAGGGATCGATTCACCCCTCCACTTT
>.|.|TRBV2|TRBJ1-5
CASSPEGRGNQPQHF
TGTGCCAGCAGTCCGGAGGGTCGGGGCAATCAGCCCCAGCATTTT
>.|.|TRBV6-2/TRBV6-3|TRBJ1-1
CASSYSAFRPEVWEAFF
TGTGCCAGCAGTTACTCCGCATTTAGACCGGAGGTATGGGAAGCTTTCTTT
>.|.|TRBV3-1/TRBV3-2|TRBJ2-7
CATRAGSGNEQYF
TGTGCCACCCGTGCGGGGTCAGGGAACGAGCAGTACTTC
>.|.|TRBV28|TRBJ2-2
CASSFGNTGELFF
TGTGCCAGCAGTTTCGGGAACACCGGGGAGCTGTTTTTT
>.|.|TRBV6-5|TRBJ2-5
CASSDRTWRETQYF
TGTGCCAGCAGCGACAGGACCTGGAGAGAGACCCAGTACTTC
>few|.|TRBV6-5|TRBJ2-5
CASSYSGRGAQYF
TGTGCCAGCAGTTACTCAGGCAGGGGGGCCCAGTACTTC
>.|.|TRBV5-1|TRBJ1-4
CASRTDAGTNEKLFF
TGCGCCAGCAGAACCGACGCAGGGACTAATGAAAAACTGTTTTTT
>.|.|TRBV7-9|TRBJ1-1
CASSELDTGPDTEAFF
TGTGCCAGCAGCGAGCTCGATACAGGGCCGGACACTGAAGCTTTCTTT
>.|.|TRBV7-2|TRBJ1-6
CASSLSPGSPLHF
TGTGCCAGCAGCTTAAGTCCAGGTTCACCCCTCCACTTT
>few|.|TRBV2|TRBJ2-1
CASRGGGSWGNEQFF
TGTGCCAGCCGAGGAGGGGGCTCCTGGGGCAATGAGCAGTTCTTC
>.|.|TRBV12-3/TRBV12-4|TRBJ2-7
CASLMQGTYEQYF
TGTGCCAGCCTTATGCAGGGGACCTACGAGCAGTACTTC
>.|.|TRBV7-9|TRBJ1-1
CASSFHLVRVENTEAFF
TGTGCCAGCAGCTTCCATTTGGTCAGGGTGGAGAACACTGAAGCTTTCTTT
>few|TRBD1|TRBV27|TRBJ1-5
CASRTGLQPQHF
TGTGCCAGTAGGACAGGGCTTCAGCCCCAGCATTTT
>few|TRBD2|TRBV18|TRBJ2-2
CASSPRERGPSNTGELFF
TGTGCCAGCTCACCAAGGGAGCGGGGGCCATCGAACACCGGGGAGCTGTTTTTT
>.|.|TRBV6-5|TRBJ1-6
CASSYGGFNSPLHF
TGTGCCAGCAGTTACGGCGGGTTTAATTCACCCCTCCACTTT
>few|.|TRBV5-1|TRBJ1-1
CASSDDRWKNTEAFF
TGCGCCAGCAGTGACGACAGGTGGAAGAACACTGAAGCTTTCTTT
>.|TRBD1|TRBV2|TRBJ1-2
CASSEFRQGGYGYTF
TGTGCCAGCAGTGAATTTAGACAGGGAGGCTATGGCTACACCTTC
>.|TRBD1|TRBV7-2|TRBJ1-2
CASSLKGQGAYGYTF
TGTGCCAGCAGCTTGAAGGGACAGGGGGCGTATGGCTACACCTTC
>.|.|TRBV19|TRBJ2-4
CASSIGGQLAGNIQYF
TGTGCCAGTAGTATAGGAGGGCAACTAGCCGGAAACATTCAGTACTTC
>.|.|TRBV30|TRBJ1-2
CAWSGGPIAGGYTF
TGTGCCTGGAGTGGGGGGCCAATTGCGGGTGGCTACACCTTC
>.|.|TRBV4-1|TRBJ2-3
CASSQAAPPPGATSTDTQYF
TGCGCCAGCAGCCAAGCAGCCCCTCCTCCGGGAGCGACTAGCACAGATACGCAGTATTTT
>few|TRBD1|TRBV30|TRBJ1-5
CAWSARGTEPQHF
TGTGCCTGGAGTGCCAGGGGGACTGAGCCCCAGCATTTT
>.|TRBD1|TRBV19|TRBJ2-7
CASSTRRQGSSYEQYF
TGTGCCAGTAGTACCCGGCGACAGGGGAGCTCCTACGAGCAGTACTTC
>few|TRBD1|TRBV27|TRBJ1-1
CASSRKPGQGEAFF
TGTGCCAGCAGCCGGAAGCCGGGACAGGGAGAAGCTTTCTTT
>.|TRBD2|TRBV4-1|TRBJ2-3
CASSQDKGLAGASSTDTQYF
TGCGCCAGCAGCCAAGATAAAGGGCTAGCGGGGGCCTCCAGCACAGATACGCAGTATTTT
>.|.|TRBV12-3/TRBV12-4|TRBJ1-1
CASSLGPPAEAFF
TGTGCCAGCAGTTTGGGGCCCCCCGCTGAAGCTTTCTTT
>few|TRBD1|TRBV12-5|TRBJ2-7
CASVPRDRTYEQYF
TGTGCTAGTGTCCCCCGGGACAGGACCTACGAGCAGTACTTC
>.|.|TRBV7-7|TRBJ1-3
CASSSGLGAGNTIYF
TGTGCCAGCAGCTCAGGATTGGGTGCTGGAAACACCATATATTTT
>.|TRBD1|TRBV10-1|TRBJ2-3
CASSSRTGFPDTQYF
TGCGCCAGCAGTTCAAGGACAGGGTTCCCAGATACGCAGTATTTT
>.|.|TRBV2|TRBJ2-3
CASSFTDTQYF
TGTGCCAGCTCCTTCACAGATACGCAGTATTTT
>.|.|TRBV15|TRBJ2-4
CATRADRAKNIQYF
TGTGCCACCAGAGCCGACAGGGCCAAAAACATTCAGTACTTC
>.|.|TRBV10-1|TRBJ1-4
CASSEKRAGGEKLFF
TGCGCCAGCAGTGAGAAGAGGGCCGGCGGTGAAAAACTGTTTTTT
>once|.|TRBV27|TRBJ2-2
CASTVAGLSGELFF
TGTGCCAGCACCGTTGCGGGGTTGTCCGGGGAGCTGTTTTTT
>.|TRBD2|TRBV14|TRBJ2-5
CASSQGLRYQETQYF
TGTGCCAGCAGCCAGGGACTACGGTACCAAGAGACCCAGTACTTC
>.|.|TRBV19|TRBJ1-1
CASSNRNTEAFF
TGTGCCAGTAGTAACAGAAACACTGAAGCTTTCTTT
>.|TRBD2|TRBV2|TRBJ2-5
CASSPGTSGGALETQYF
TGTGCCAGCAGCCCGGGGACTAGCGGGGGGGCGTTGGAGACCCAGTACTTC
>.|.|TRBV6-5|TRBJ1-2
CASSYSVGGGYTF
TGTGCCAGCAGTTACTCTGTCGGGGGTGGCTACACCTTC
>.|TRBD1|TRBV7-8|TRBJ1-1
CASSLIRTGNTEAFF
TGTGCCAGCAGCCTAATAAGGACAGGGAACACTGAAGCTTTCTTT
>.|TRBD2|TRBV28|TRBJ2-1
CASSLRSGIYNEQFF
TGTGCCAGCAGTTTGCGTAGCGGGATTTACAATGAGCAGTTCTTC
>few|TRBD1|TRBV9|TRBJ1-4
CASSPIQGANEKLFF
TGTGCCAGCAGTCCTATACAGGGGGCGAATGAAAAACTGTTTTTT
>.|.|TRBV3-1/TRBV3-2|TRBJ1-1
CASSQWGGNTEAFF
TGTGCCAGCAGCCAATGGGGGGGGAACACTGAAGCTTTCTTT
>.|TRBD1|TRBV7-2|TRBJ1-2
CASSLGQGGNYGYTF
TGTGCCAGCAGCCTAGGACAGGGTGGGAACTATGGCTACACCTTC
>.|.|TRBV6-5|TRBJ1-5
CASSSGVGMGQPQHF
TGTGCCAGCAGTTCCGGGGTCGGTATGGGTCAGCCCCAGCATTTT
>.|TRBD1|TRBV7-9|TRBJ1-2
CASSWDDRVGSEF
TGTGCCAGCAGTTGGGACGACAGGGTGGGTTCAGAGTTC
>.|TRBD2|TRBV6-5|TRBJ2-7
CASRLAGGSYEQYF
TGTGCCAGCCGACTAGCGGGGGGTTCCTACGAGCAGTACTTC
>.|TRBD2|TRBV6-5|TRBJ2-5
CASRRAGMRETQYF
TGTGCCAGCAGGCGAGCGGGAATGCGCGAGACCCAGTACTTC
>.|TRBD1|TRBV7-2|TRBJ2-1
CASSPRTGRNEQFF
TGTGCCAGCAGCCCAAGGACAGGGCGGAATGAGCAGTTCTTC
>once|TRBD2|TRBV4-1|TRBJ2-7
CASSRGLAGVYEQYF
TGCGCCAGCAGCCGCGGACTAGCGGGGGTATACGAGCAGTACTTC